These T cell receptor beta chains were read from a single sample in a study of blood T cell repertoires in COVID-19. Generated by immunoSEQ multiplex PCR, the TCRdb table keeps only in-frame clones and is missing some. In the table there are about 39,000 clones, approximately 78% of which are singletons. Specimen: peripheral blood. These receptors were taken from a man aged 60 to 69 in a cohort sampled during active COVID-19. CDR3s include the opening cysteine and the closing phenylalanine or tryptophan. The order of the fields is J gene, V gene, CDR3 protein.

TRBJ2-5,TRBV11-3,CASSLRSSAAETQYF
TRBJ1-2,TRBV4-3,CASSEGYGYTF
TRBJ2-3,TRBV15,CATSGSGGVDTQYF
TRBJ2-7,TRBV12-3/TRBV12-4,CASSPDSTEQYF
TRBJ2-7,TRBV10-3,CATREARDRDEQYF
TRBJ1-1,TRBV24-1,CATSESVWPSGAFF
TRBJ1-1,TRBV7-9,CASSISGAYTEAFF
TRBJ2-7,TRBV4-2,CASSQSIHDSIYEQYF
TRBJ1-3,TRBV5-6,CASSLEAGKGRNTIYF
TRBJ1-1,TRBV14,CASSQTAMATEAFF
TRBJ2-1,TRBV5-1,CASSLGRGSLYNEQFF
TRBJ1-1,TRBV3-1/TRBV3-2,CASSPTTGTEAFF
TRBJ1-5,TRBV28,CASSSKREPQHF
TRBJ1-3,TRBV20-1,CSASPGSSGNTIYF
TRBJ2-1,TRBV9,CASSVAGVLYNEQFF
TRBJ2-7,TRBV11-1,CASSYRLVPYEQYF
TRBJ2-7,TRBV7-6,CASSLEGRGGVYEQYF
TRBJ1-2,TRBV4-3,CASSQEWGRVDREYYGYTF
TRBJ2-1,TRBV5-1,CASSLPSNEQFF
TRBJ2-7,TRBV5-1,CASSLSPSGGIYEQYF
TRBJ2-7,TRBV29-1,CSVVAGAYEQYF
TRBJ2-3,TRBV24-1,CATSDYPSGVTDTQYF
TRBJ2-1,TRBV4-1,CASSQDKRALVGTEQFF
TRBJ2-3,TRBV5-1,CASSLPTGAFTDTQYF
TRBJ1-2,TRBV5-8,CASSLVQALYGYTF
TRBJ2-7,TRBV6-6,CASSQPGEQYF
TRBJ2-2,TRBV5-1,CASSFYPQGPNTGELFF